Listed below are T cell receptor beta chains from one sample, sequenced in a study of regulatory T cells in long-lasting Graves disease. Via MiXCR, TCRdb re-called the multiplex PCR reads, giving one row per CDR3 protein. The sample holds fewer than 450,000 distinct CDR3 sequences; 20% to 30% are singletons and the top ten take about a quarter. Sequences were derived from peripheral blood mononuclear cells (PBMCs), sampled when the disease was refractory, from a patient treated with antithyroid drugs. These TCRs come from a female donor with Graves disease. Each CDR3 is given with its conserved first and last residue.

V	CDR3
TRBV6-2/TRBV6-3	CASRDRVTNQPQHF
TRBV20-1	CSATPGGGGEQYF
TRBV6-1	CASSNNDRGMTQYF
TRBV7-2	CASSLGRLAGPYEQYF
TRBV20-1	CSASYRLQRREQYF
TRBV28	CASNEGRTYEQYF
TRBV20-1	CSAEGRGDTIYF
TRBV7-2	CASSLATGVTETQYF
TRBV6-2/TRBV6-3	CASSYPGQGGSRPQHF
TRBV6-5	CASSYQGARANVLTF
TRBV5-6	CASSLGVRRTEAFF
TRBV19	CASSTGQKEKLFF
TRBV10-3	CAIMEASGSLYEQYF
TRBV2	CASSEGGQGRRPQHF
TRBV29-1	CSVKTRGQGNQPQHF
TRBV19	CASSIGVRNTEAFF
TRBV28	CASSGGGWDQPQHF
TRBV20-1	CSASLGLEKETQYF
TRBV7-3	CASSLLAASEQYF
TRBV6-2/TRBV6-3	CASSYSLGQGVAYGYTF
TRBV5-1	CASARSQLITGELFF
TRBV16	CASSDGHPRTEAFF
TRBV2	CASSEGGRRDNQPQHF
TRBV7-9	CASRQTGVYEQYF
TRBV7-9	CASSKDRTGGRETQYF
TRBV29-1	CSGHLGLNTEAFF
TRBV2	CASSAGGIDEKLFF
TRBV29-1	CSVRRGHEQCF
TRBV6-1	CASSRLEGLYGYTF
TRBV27	CASSFLNSGANVLTF
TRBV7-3	CASSQRASSSYNEQFF
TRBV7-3	CASSLDSGTSYEQYF
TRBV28	CASSPSGRDTQYF
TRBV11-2	CASRASSYNSPLHF
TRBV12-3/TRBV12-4	CASSPRWNREGDTGELFF
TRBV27	CASSLDGYMNTEAFF
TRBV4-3	CASSANVGGGTGELFF
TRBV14	CASSQGAHRTYEQYF
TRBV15	CATSISGKGDEQFF
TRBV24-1	CATSGSGPGQPARSPLHF
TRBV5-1	CASSLRDRVAWGTGELFF
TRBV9	CASSQDFSGYGYTF
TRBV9	CASSAGTAYEQYF
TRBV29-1	CSVAGIAGGPEEQYF
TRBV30	CAWGVETQYF
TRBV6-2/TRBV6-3	CASSYSPTGNQPQHF